The 19 T cell receptor beta chains below were found in one sample sequenced in a study of blood T cell repertoires in COVID-19. Sequencing used immunoSEQ multiplex PCR; TCRdb keeps in-frame clones, though not all of them. The sample contains under 300,000 clones, around 84% of which appear only once. The sample comprised peripheral blood. The receptors come from a human donor with COVID-19, enrolled during active disease. The donor label of this sample is uncertain.

This clone showed up just once. The genes are TRBV9 and TRBJ2-1, with TRBD2 identical over 9 bases. The trim removed 0 bases at V and 6 bases at J, leaving 4 bases unmatched. Germline V gives CDR1 SGDLS, CDR2 YYNGEE. The CDR3 totals 15 residues. DNA of the CDR3: TGTGCCAGCAGCGTAGACCTAGCGGGGCCCAATGAGCAGTTCTTC. As protein: CASSVDLAGPNEQFF.

J is TRBJ2-3 and V is TRBV9, with 12 bases that match TRBD2. This CDR3 spans 18 amino acids. J was trimmed by 3 bases and V by 1 base; bases with no gene match: 9. The V gene's germline CDR1 is SGDLS and CDR2 YYNGEE. The CDR3 coding sequence is TGTGCCAGCAGCGTAACCCCTAGCGGGAGGGGGAGGACAGATACGCAGTATTTT. Its protein product is CASSVTPSGRGRTDTQYF.

This chain joins TRBV28 and TRBJ2-2, with D possibly TRBD1 on 6 matching bases. Trimming left V 5 bases short and J 6 bases short, with 16 bases between. CDR1 and CDR2 from the germline V gene are MDHEN and SYDVKM. This CDR3 is 15 amino acids long. The CDR3 loop is CASSGDRFVAGELFF. The DNA for the CDR3 is TGTGCCAGCAGTGGTGACAGGTTCGTCGCCGGGGAGCTGTTTTTT.

The sample holds a few counts of this clone. V gene TRBV7-8 combines with J gene TRBJ2-7, with unresolved D. The length of the CDR3 is 16 residues. Germline V gene sequence: CDR1 SGHVS, CDR2 FQNEAQ. The V end lost 5 bases, the J end lost 6 bases, and 23 bases lay between the germline ends. The DNA for the CDR3 is TGTGCCAGCAGCCCCACTGTGCCGACCCGATCGGGCGAGCAGTACTTC. As protein: CASSPTVPTRSGEQYF.

CDR3 DNA sequence: TGTGCCAGCAGGCCCAGGGGGTTAGGAAACACCATATATTTT. Protein sequence: CASRPRGLGNTIYF. V is TRBV28 and J is TRBJ1-3, with 7 bases matching TRBD1. The CDR3 extends over 14 amino acids. V trimming: 6 bases; J trimming: 4 bases; junction bases outside the gene matches: 6. Germline loops: CDR1 MDHEN, CDR2 SYDVKM.

The rearrangement joins TRBV6-1 to TRBJ2-6; D might be TRBD1 (5 bases). Deletions cut 2 bases from V and 4 bases from J, with 9 bases between. The CDR3 loop spans 15 amino acids. Germline V gene sequence: CDR1 MNHNS, CDR2 SASEGT. CDR3 DNA sequence: TGTGCCAGCAGTGAAATAGGGGTAGGGGCCAACGTCCTGACTTTC. Protein product: CASSEIGVGANVLTF.

J is TRBJ1-3 and V is TRBV6-4; a weak D match, TRBD1 (5 bases). This CDR3 comprises 13 residues. Germline CDR1 MRHNA, CDR2 SNTAGT. V was cut by 6 bases and J by 1 base, with 7 bases left in between. CDR3 in amino acids: CASSRESGNTIYF. As DNA, the CDR3 is TGTGCCAGCAGCAGGGAATCTGGAAACACCATATATTTT.

This chain connects TRBV10-1 to TRBJ2-1; 7 positions agree with TRBD2. Germline CDR1 WNHNN, CDR2 SYGVQD (reference sequence). This CDR3 has 13 amino acids. Unmatched junction bases numbered 4, after V lost 8 bases and J lost 3 bases. This CDR3 is CASQRDYYNEQFF. The CDR3 nucleotides are TGCGCCAGCCAAAGGGACTACTACAATGAGCAGTTCTTC.

This rearrangement joins TRBV7-9 to TRBJ2-1; 12 bases map to TRBD2. With V trimmed by 5 bases and J by 7 bases, 6 bases remained unmatched. The CDR3 totals 15 residues. CDR1 SEHNR and CDR2 FQNEAQ come from the germline V gene (reference sequence). CDR3 protein: CASSPSGRAKNEQFF. The CDR3 nucleotides are TGTGCCAGCAGCCCTAGCGGGAGGGCAAAAAATGAGCAGTTCTTC. The variable domain in full, with the rest retrieved from reference TRBV7-9 and TRBJ2-1, is DTGVSQNPRHKITKRGQNVTFRCDPISEHNRLYWYRQTLGQGPEFLTYFQNEAQLEKSRLLSDRFSAERPKGSFSTLEIQRTEQGDSAMYLCASSPSGRAKNEQFFGPGTRLTVL.

The rearrangement links TRBV27 to TRBJ2-5; D may be TRBD1 (6 bases). This CDR3 comprises 17 residues. CDR1 MNHEY and CDR2 SMNVEV come from the germline V gene (reference sequence). The V and J ends lost 8 bases and 2 bases respectively, with 24 bases between them. CDR3 DNA: TGTGCCAGCTGGGCCCGGGCCAGGGGTTATCTTCAAGAGACCCAGTACTTC. It translates to CASWARARGYLQETQYF.

This chain links TRBV12-2 with TRBJ2-7; no check of the table's D call, TRBD2, against the DNA was made. TRBV12-2 is a pseudogene locus. The CDR3 is 12 amino acids. DNA for the CDR3: TGTGCAAGTCGCTTACCGGGATACGAGCAGTACTTC. This translates into CASRLPGYEQYF.

In its sample, this clone was seen a few times. The chain carries TRBV3-1 (or the pseudogene TRBV3-2) and TRBJ1-4; no firm D call. V was pared by 2 bases and J by 8 bases, with 9 bases between. The CDR3 sequence is 13 residues long. From germline, CDR1 is LGHDT and CDR2 YNNKEL (reference sequence). The CDR3 reads CASSQNTAEKLFF. The CDR3 coding sequence is TGTGCCAGCAGCCAAAATACAGCAGAAAAACTGTTTTTT.

V usage is TRBV5-1 and J usage is TRBJ2-7, with D perhaps TRBD2 (5 bases). Germline lookup yields CDR1 SGHRS and CDR2 YFSETQ. Trimming stripped 0 bases from V and 3 bases from J, with 13 bases between. This CDR3 spans 15 amino acids. The CDR3 reads CASSLAETAGYEQYF. The CDR3 DNA reads TGCGCCAGCAGCTTGGCCGAGACCGCGGGCTACGAGCAGTACTTC.

This clone came up once. The chain recombines TRBV7-8 with TRBJ2-7; D perhaps matches TRBD1 (6 bases). This CDR3 is 16 amino acids long. Trimming removed 4 bases at V and 2 bases at J, with 18 bases between. The germline V gene has CDR1 SGHVS and CDR2 FQNEAQ. The CDR3 nucleotides are TGTGCCAGCAGCTGGGTAGGGGGAAAAAAAACCTACGAGCAGTACTTC. It translates to CASSWVGGKKTYEQYF.

This clone came up once. The chain recombines TRBV7-2 with TRBJ2-7; unclear D gene. Germline CDR1 and CDR2: SGHTA and FQGNSA. The CDR3 loop spans 14 amino acids. Trimming took off 1 base at V and 3 bases at J, with 10 bases between the two ends. The CDR3 sequence: CASSLVHSIYEQYF. The CDR3 region has the DNA TGTGCCAGCAGCTTAGTCCACTCTATCTACGAGCAGTACTTC.

The J gene is TRBJ1-1, the V gene TRBV27; D is undetermined. This CDR3 is built from 15 residues. Trimming removed 2 bases from V and 2 bases from J, with 12 bases in between. Germline V gene data show CDR1 as MNHEY and CDR2 as SMNVEV (reference sequence). The CDR3 loop is CASSLDGQPNTEAFF. As DNA, the CDR3 is TGTGCCAGCAGTTTAGATGGGCAGCCTAACACTGAAGCTTTCTTT.

This clone came up a few times. The V call is TRBV5-5, the J call TRBJ2-1; perhaps TRBD2 as D (6 bases). The CDR3 is made up of 15 amino acids. Germline V gives CDR1 SGHKS, CDR2 YYEKEE (reference sequence). The germline V and J ends were trimmed by 1 base and 6 bases, with 14 bases remaining between them. CDR3 sequence reads: CASSLYGSPPNEQFF. Here the CDR3 DNA reads TGTGCCAGCAGCTTGTACGGGAGCCCCCCCAATGAGCAGTTCTTC.

The V call is TRBV30, the J call TRBJ2-7; 10 bases match TRBD2. Germline trimming cut 2 bases from V and 10 bases from J; bases unmatched to any gene: 14. Germline assignment: CDR1 GTSNPN and CDR2 SVGIG (reference sequence). This CDR3 spans 15 amino acids. Here the CDR3 reads CAWSPGLAGASSQYF. CDR3 DNA: TGTGCCTGGAGTCCCGGGCTAGCGGGAGCGAGTTCCCAGTACTTC. Full variable domain (remainder filled in from reference TRBV30 and TRBJ2-7): SQTIHQWPATLVQPVGSPLSLECTVEGTSNPNLYWYRQAAGRGLQLLFYSVGIGQISSEVPQNLSASRPQDRQFILSSKKLLLSDSGFYLCAWSPGLAGASSQYFGPGTRLTVT.

The gene calls are TRBV7-2 and TRBJ1-1; unclear D gene. V gave up 5 bases and J gave up 0 bases, with 10 bases separating them. Germline CDR1 reads SGHTA; CDR2 reads FQGNSA. CDR3 length equals 14 residues. The CDR3 is CASSRFGVNTEAFF. The CDR3 DNA follows: TGTGCCAGCAGCCGTTTCGGTGTGAACACTGAAGCTTTCTTT.